The present TCR beta chain was sequenced within a study of blood T cells in healthy people across ages. Alongside a J-beta primer mix, a sample-barcoded 5' primer served in a second PCR lasting roughly 7 to 11 cycles. Each cDNA molecule was tagged by a template-switch adaptor that had 12 random nucleotides. TCRdb analysed the 5' RACE reads with MiXCR anew, one entry per CDR3 protein. This table holds hundreds of thousands of distinct CDR3 sequences, roughly 32% found once. The CDR3 length is 16 residues. Germline V CDR1 and CDR2: MDHEN, SYDVKM. The clonotype originates from a woman of 80 years or more in good health. Source material: blood. The chain couples TRBV28 to TRBJ2-7, with 7 bases that match TRBD1. The J call is uncertain, as TRBJ2-5 better fits the DNA end. CDR3 DNA: TGTGCCAGCAGTCAACCCGGGACAGATTTTAAAGAGACCCAGTACTTC. This codes for CASSQPGTDFKETQYF.